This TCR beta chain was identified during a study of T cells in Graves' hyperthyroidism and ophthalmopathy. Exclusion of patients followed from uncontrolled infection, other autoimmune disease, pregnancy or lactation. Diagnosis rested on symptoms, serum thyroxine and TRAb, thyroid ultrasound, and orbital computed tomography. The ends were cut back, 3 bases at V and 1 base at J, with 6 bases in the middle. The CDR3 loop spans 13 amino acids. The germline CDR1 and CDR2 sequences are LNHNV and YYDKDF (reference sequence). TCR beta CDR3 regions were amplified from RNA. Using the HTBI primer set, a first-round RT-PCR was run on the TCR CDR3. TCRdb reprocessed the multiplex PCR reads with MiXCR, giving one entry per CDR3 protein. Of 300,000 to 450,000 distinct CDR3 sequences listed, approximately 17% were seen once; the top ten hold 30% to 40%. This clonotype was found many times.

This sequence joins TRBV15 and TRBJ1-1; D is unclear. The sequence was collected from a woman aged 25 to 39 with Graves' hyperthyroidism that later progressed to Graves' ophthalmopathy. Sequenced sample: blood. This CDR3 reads CATSSSRNTEAFF. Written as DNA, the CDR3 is TGTGCCACCAGCAGCAGTCGGAACACTGAAGCTTTCTTT.